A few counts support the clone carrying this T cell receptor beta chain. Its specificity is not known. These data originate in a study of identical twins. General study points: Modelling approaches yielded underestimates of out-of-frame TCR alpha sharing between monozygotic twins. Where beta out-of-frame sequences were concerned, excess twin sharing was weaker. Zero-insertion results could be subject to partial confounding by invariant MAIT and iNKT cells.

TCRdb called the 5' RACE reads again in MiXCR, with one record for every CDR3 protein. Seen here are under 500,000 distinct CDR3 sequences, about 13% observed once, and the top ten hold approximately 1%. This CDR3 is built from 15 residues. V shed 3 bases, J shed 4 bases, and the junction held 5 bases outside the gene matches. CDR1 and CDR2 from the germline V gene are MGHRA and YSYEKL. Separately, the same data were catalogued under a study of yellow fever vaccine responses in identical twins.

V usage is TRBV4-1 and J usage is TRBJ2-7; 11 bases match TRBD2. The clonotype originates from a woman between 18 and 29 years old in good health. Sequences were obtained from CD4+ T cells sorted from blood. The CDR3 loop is CASSHPGLAVYEQYF. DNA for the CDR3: TGCGCCAGCAGCCACCCGGGACTAGCGGTTTACGAGCAGTACTTC.